This T cell receptor beta chain was profiled in a study of blood T cell repertoires in COVID-19. The J segment lost 5 bases and the V segment lost 6 bases, leaving 1 base of the junction unmatched. Germline loops: CDR1 MNHEY, CDR2 SVGAGI. CDR3 length: 13 amino acids. Assay: immunoSEQ multiplex PCR; the TCRdb copy retains only in-frame clones and omits some. The table lists 250,000 to 350,000 clones, about 92% of them singletons, with approximately 18% in the top ten. The receptor was derived from a woman in her 30s who had recovered from COVID-19. Specimen: PBMCs or T cells enriched from blood (not recorded which). The V call is TRBV6-5, the J call TRBJ2-1; the match to TRBD1 covers 10 bases. CDR3: CASRGTGDNEQFF. CDR3 DNA: TGTGCCAGCAGGGGGACAGGGGACAATGAGCAGTTCTTC.